These 22 T cell receptor beta chains originate from one sample sequenced in a study of shared clonotypes between healthy human individuals. Assay: immunoSEQ multiplex PCR; the TCRdb copy retains only in-frame clones and omits some. The data show 2.3 million or so clones, 85% to 95% seen once. The sample consisted of naive CD4+ T cells from PBMCs. Specified subset: CD45RA+ positively selected. These receptors were obtained from a man aged 18-30 years in good health. Some clones in this sample may be carry-over from other donors' samples.

The V and J genes are TRBV30 and TRBJ2-2; no definite D call. The CDR3 loop spans 13 amino acids. Trimming removed 8 bases from V and 5 bases from J, with 15 bases in between. Germline V gives CDR1 GTSNPN, CDR2 SVGIG (reference sequence). The CDR3: CATCPRRTGELFF. In DNA form, the CDR3 reads TGTGCCACATGTCCTCGCCGAACCGGGGAGCTGTTTTTT.

This clone was picked up one time. The genes are TRBV28 and TRBJ2-1; D is possibly TRBD1 or TRBD2 (6 bases each). Germline assignment: CDR1 MDHEN and CDR2 SYDVKM. The CDR3 is 16 residues long. Trimming removed 6 bases at V and 4 bases at J, with 19 bases between. The CDR3 loop is CASSLRARGTYNEQFF. The CDR3 DNA sequence: TGTGCCAGCAGCCTGCGAGCTCGGGGGACATACAATGAGCAGTTCTTC.

The chain carries TRBV7-9 and TRBJ1-2; 7 positions match TRBD1. V lost 2 bases and J lost 3; bases outside the gene matches: 9. Germline V gene sequence: CDR1 SEHNR, CDR2 FQNEAQ (reference sequence). The CDR3 is 16 residues long. CDR3 loop: CASSLYLTGEDYGYTF. CDR3 in DNA: TGTGCCAGCAGCTTATACCTTACAGGGGAGGACTATGGCTACACCTTC.

The table lists this clone with a few counts. The chain has TRBV10-3 and TRBJ1-2; D is unresolved. With 2 bases removed from V and 7 bases from J, the gap between germline ends came to 14 bases. CDR3 length: 14 amino acids. Germline-derived CDR1 and CDR2 are ENHRY and SYGVKD. In DNA form, the CDR3 reads TGTGCCATCAGTGAGACCCGGACGAACGGTGGCTACACCTTC. This gives the protein CAISETRTNGGYTF.

V usage is TRBV11-3 and J usage is TRBJ2-1; tentatively, D is TRBD2 (5 bases). V gave up 1 base and J gave up 3 bases, with 16 bases separating them. The CDR3 extends over 17 amino acids. Germline lookup yields CDR1 SGHNT and CDR2 YENEEA. In DNA, the CDR3 is TGTGCCAGCAGCTTAGTGGTTGGCTCCGGAGGCTACAATGAGCAGTTCTTC. Its translation: CASSLVVGSGGYNEQFF.

The chain combines TRBV28 with TRBJ1-2; no clear D gene. This CDR3 is 14 amino acids long. V shed 4 bases and J shed 4 bases, with 13 bases lying between them. Germline V gene data show CDR1 as MDHEN and CDR2 as SYDVKM. CDR3 residues: CASSSQDGFYGYTF. Written as DNA, the CDR3 is TGTGCCAGCAGTTCCCAGGACGGATTCTATGGCTACACCTTC.

J is TRBJ2-3 and V is TRBV30, with D perhaps TRBD2 (5 bases). The V and J ends lost 0 bases and 4 bases respectively, with 14 bases between them. Germline V gives CDR1 GTSNPN, CDR2 SVGIG (reference sequence). This CDR3 is built from 15 residues. CDR3 residues: CAWSVNTRGPDTQYF. CDR3 DNA: TGTGCCTGGAGTGTAAATACTAGAGGCCCAGATACGCAGTATTTT.

The chain couples TRBV28 to TRBJ1-2; a weak D match, TRBD1 (6 bases). Trimming pared 3 bases from V and 0 bases from J, leaving 11 bases between. The CDR3 totals 15 residues. The germline V gene has CDR1 MDHEN and CDR2 SYDVKM. The CDR3 region has the DNA TGTGCCAGCAGTTTGGGGGGCGTCGCTAACTATGGCTACACCTTC. Amino acids: CASSLGGVANYGYTF.

The chain has TRBV2 and TRBJ1-2, with D possibly being TRBD1 (5 bases). The CDR3 consists of 14 residues. V was clipped by 4 bases and J by 0 bases, with 9 bases between them. Germline V gives CDR1 SNHLY, CDR2 FYNNEI. DNA for the CDR3: TGTGCCAGCAGTGTTGGGACGACTAACTATGGCTACACCTTC. This gives the protein CASSVGTTNYGYTF.

With respect to this clone: Sequence at one end of the junction differs from germline and may be a read error. This chain joins TRBV11-2 and TRBJ2-7; 7 positions agree with TRBD2. Germline CDR1 SGHAT, CDR2 FQNNGV. This CDR3 has 12 amino acids. The CDR3 sequence: CASSLGRGGGSF. The CDR3 nucleotides read TGTGCCAGCAGCTTAGGTCGGGGAGGCGGGAGCTTC.

V usage is TRBV18 and J usage is TRBJ2-2; D ambiguous. The germline V and J ends were trimmed by 0 bases and 1 base, with 6 bases remaining between them. This CDR3 has 15 residues. CDR1 is KGHSH and CDR2 is LQKENI in the germline V gene. The CDR3 sequence is CASSPPARNTGELFF. In DNA form, the CDR3 reads TGTGCCAGCTCACCACCGGCGAGGAACACCGGGGAGCTGTTTTTT.

The rearrangement joins TRBV6-5 to TRBJ2-5; perhaps TRBD2 as D (6 bases). Germline V gene lookup returns CDR1 MNHEY and CDR2 SVGAGI. V lost 6 bases to trimming and J lost 3 bases, with 14 bases between them. This CDR3 contains 14 residues. The DNA for the CDR3 is TGTGCCAGCAGCCTCGGACTAACTAAAGAGACCCAGTACTTC. Residues: CASSLGLTKETQYF.

V and J are TRBV7-8 and TRBJ2-7, with D possibly matching TRBD1 (5 bases). Germline assignment: CDR1 SGHVS and CDR2 FQNEAQ. The CDR3 runs to 14 residues. Trimming took 5 bases from V and 2 from J, leaving 13 bases between them. The CDR3: CASSIQGIPYEQYF. CDR3 DNA: TGTGCCAGCAGCATTCAGGGAATCCCCTACGAGCAGTACTTC.

This chain uses TRBV5-1 with TRBJ1-4; TRBD1 aligns across 7 bases. Trimming removed 2 bases from V and 5 bases from J; junction bases left unmatched: 6. The CDR3 extends over 15 amino acids. CDR1 and CDR2 (germline): SGHRS, YFSETQ. The chain's CDR3 is CASSLGRQGNEKLFF. CDR3 sequence (DNA): TGCGCCAGCAGCTTAGGGAGACAGGGAAATGAAAAACTGTTTTTT.

This sequence joins TRBV7-2 and TRBJ1-4; weak D call: TRBD1 (5 bases). Looked up from germline, CDR1 is SGHTA and CDR2 is FQGNSA. The ends were cut back, 5 bases at V and 12 bases at J, with 13 bases in the middle. The CDR3 runs to 12 residues. The CDR3 nucleotides are TGTGCCAGCAGCCTGGCGGGGGGAGAACTGTTTTTT. It specifies CASSLAGGELFF.

CDR3 loop: CASRPERPSYNEQFF. CDR3 sequence (DNA): TGTGCCAGCAGACCCGAGCGGCCCTCCTACAATGAGCAGTTCTTC. This chain joins TRBV6-6 and TRBJ2-1; tentative D call: TRBD2 (5 bases). Germline values: CDR1 MNHNY, CDR2 SVGAGI (reference sequence). The germline V and J ends were trimmed by 6 bases and 0 bases, with 12 bases remaining between them. This CDR3 is 15 amino acids long.

With respect to this clone: This sample also contains other DNA sequences that code for the same CDR3. This chain links TRBV9 with TRBJ2-3, with TRBD2 matching over 10 bases. Germline CDR1 SGDLS, CDR2 YYNGEE. CDR3 length: 14 amino acids. Losses at the gene ends were 0 bases for V and 5 bases for J; bases not matched to a gene: 0. The CDR3, as DNA: TGTGCCAGCAGCGTAGAGCGGGAGGGAGATACGCAGTATTTT. Protein sequence: CASSVEREGDTQYF.

The J gene is TRBJ2-1, the V gene TRBV27; 16 bases align to TRBD2. The CDR3 covers 19 residues. The germline V gene encodes CDR1 MNHEY and CDR2 SMNVEV (reference sequence). Unmatched junction bases numbered 13, after V lost 4 bases and J lost 7 bases. In nucleotides, the CDR3 is TGTGCCAGCAGTTCGTCAAACCTCGGGACTAGCGGGAGGGTAAATGAGCAGTTCTTC. This encodes CASSSSNLGTSGRVNEQFF.

The chain carries TRBV28 and TRBJ2-1, with 12 bases matching TRBD2. From germline, CDR1 is MDHEN and CDR2 SYDVKM. The J segment lost 3 bases and the V segment lost 4 bases, leaving 7 bases of the junction unmatched. The CDR3 is 17 amino acids. Here the CDR3 DNA reads TGTGCCAGCAGTTCGTTGACTAGCGGGAGTTACTACAATGAGCAGTTCTTC. Its translation is CASSSLTSGSYYNEQFF.

This clone was seen just once. The chain carries TRBV4-1 and TRBJ2-5; D is possibly TRBD1 (5 bases). Germline V CDR1 and CDR2: MGHRA, YSYEKL. Trimming took off 4 bases at V and 3 bases at J, with 12 bases between the two ends. The CDR3 is 14 residues long. Here the CDR3 DNA reads TGCGCCAGCAGCCGTCAGGGTCGGGAAGAGACCCAGTACTTC. Translated: CASSRQGREETQYF.

Details on this clone: Distinct nucleotide sequences in the sample also encode this CDR3. The rearrangement links TRBV27 to TRBJ2-2, with TRBD2 as a possible D gene (6 bases). Between the trimmed V and J ends, which lost 2 bases and 4 bases, there was a span of 14 bases. The CDR3 has 16 residues. Germline V gene data show CDR1 as MNHEY and CDR2 as SMNVEV (reference sequence). The DNA for the CDR3 is TGTGCCAGCAGTTTACGGGACCGGGGAGGCACCGGGGAGCTGTTTTTT. Translation gives CASSLRDRGGTGELFF.

The rearrangement links TRBV5-1 to TRBJ1-5; the D is unclear. V was clipped by 0 bases and J by 1 base, with 14 bases between them. CDR1 SGHRS and CDR2 YFSETQ come from the germline V gene. The CDR3 has 17 amino acids. The chain's CDR3 is CASSLGPLEASNQPQHF. The CDR3 DNA sequence: TGCGCCAGCAGCTTGGGACCCCTTGAGGCCAGCAATCAGCCCCAGCATTTT.